This TCR beta chain was recovered during a study of T cells after yellow fever vaccination. V lost 3 bases and J lost 2, with 9 bases in between. The V gene's germline CDR1 is SGDLS and CDR2 YYNGEE. This CDR3 has 14 residues. By 5'RACE template switching, TCR cDNA was produced, with a universal primer site and UMIs added in the process. TCRdb re-analysed the 5' RACE reads in MiXCR, keeping a single row per CDR3 protein. The data contain over 65,000 distinct CDR3 sequences, about an eighth of them singletons. The clonotype was recovered from a man between 18 and 29 years old who received the YFV17D yellow fever vaccine. V usage is TRBV9 and J usage is TRBJ1-5; D not resolved. The starting material was CD8+ T cells not binding an NS4B(214-222) dextramer, sorted from PBMCs, obtained approximately 22 days after the first yellow fever vaccination. CDR3 loop: CASSADGGNQPQHF. Written as DNA, the CDR3 is TGTGCCAGCAGCGCGGATGGGGGCAATCAGCCCCAGCATTTT.